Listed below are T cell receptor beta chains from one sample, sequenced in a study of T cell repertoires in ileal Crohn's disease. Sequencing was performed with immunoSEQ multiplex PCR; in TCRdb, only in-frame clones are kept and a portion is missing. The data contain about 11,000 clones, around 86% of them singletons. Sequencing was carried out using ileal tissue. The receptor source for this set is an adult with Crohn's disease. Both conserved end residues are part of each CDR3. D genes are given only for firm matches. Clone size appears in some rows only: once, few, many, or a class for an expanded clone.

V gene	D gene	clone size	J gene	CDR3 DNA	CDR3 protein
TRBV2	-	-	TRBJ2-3	TGTGCCAGCGCTTCTTCCTCGGCGGATACGCAGTATTTT	CASASSSADTQYF
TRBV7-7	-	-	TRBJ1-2	TGTGCCAGCAGCCCCGATCCTAAGCCCGGCGGCTACACCTTC	CASSPDPKPGGYTF
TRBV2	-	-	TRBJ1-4	TGTGCCAGCAGCGAAGGCCGAACACCTTATGAAAAACTGTTTTTT	CASSEGRTPYEKLFF
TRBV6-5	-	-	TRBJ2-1	TGTGCCAGCAGTGAAGGACACCTCTCCAATGAGCAGTTCTTC	CASSEGHLSNEQFF
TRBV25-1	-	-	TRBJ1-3	TGTGCCAGCAGTGAACCCCAAGGACAGTGGATATATTTT	CASSEPQGQWIYF
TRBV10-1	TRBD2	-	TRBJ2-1	TGCGCCAGCAGTGAGTCCAAGGGAGGGAATGAGCAGTTCTTC	CASSESKGGNEQFF
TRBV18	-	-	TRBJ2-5	TGTGCCAGCTCACCTCGACAGGCGGAGACCCAGTACTTC	CASSPRQAETQYF
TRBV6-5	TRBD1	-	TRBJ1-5	TGTGCCAGCAGTTACAGAGGGACAGGCAATCAGCCCCAGCATTTT	CASSYRGTGNQPQHF
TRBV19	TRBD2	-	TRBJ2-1	TGTGCCAGTAGTATAGTATGGGGCGGGGAACTAGCGGGAGCCTCCTACAATGAGCAGTTCTTC	CASSIVWGGELAGASYNEQFF
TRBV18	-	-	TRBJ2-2	TGTGCCAGCTCACCGACCACCGGGGAGCTGTTTTTT	CASSPTTGELFF
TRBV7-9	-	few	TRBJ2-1	TGTGCCAGCAGCTGGGGGACAACCAGCTATGAGCAGTTCTTC	CASSWGTTSYEQFF
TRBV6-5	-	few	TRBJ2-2	TGTGCCAGCAGTTACTCGCAGTCCGGGGAGCTGTTTTTT	CASSYSQSGELFF
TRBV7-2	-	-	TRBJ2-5	TGTGCCAGCAGCTTCGGGGAGACCCAGTACTTC	CASSFGETQYF
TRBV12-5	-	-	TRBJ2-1	TGTGCTAGTGGCCTGTCAATGTCCGATGAGCAGTTCTTC	CASGLSMSDEQFF